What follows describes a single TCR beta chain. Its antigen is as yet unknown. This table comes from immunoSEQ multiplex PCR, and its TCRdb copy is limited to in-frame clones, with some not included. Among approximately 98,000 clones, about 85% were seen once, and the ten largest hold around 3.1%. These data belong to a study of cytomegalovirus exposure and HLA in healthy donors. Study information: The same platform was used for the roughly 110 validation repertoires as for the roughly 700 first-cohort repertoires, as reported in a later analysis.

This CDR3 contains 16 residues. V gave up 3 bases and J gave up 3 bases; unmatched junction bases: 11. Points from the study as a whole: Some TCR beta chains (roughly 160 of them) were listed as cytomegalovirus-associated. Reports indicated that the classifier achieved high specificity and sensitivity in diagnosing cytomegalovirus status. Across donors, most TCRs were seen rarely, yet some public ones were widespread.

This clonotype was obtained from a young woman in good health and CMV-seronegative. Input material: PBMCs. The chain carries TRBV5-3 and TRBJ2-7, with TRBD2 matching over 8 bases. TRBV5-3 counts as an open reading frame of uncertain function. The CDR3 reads CARSSRDSGADYEQYF. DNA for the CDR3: TGTGCCAGAAGCTCCCGTGATAGCGGGGCCGACTACGAGCAGTACTTC.